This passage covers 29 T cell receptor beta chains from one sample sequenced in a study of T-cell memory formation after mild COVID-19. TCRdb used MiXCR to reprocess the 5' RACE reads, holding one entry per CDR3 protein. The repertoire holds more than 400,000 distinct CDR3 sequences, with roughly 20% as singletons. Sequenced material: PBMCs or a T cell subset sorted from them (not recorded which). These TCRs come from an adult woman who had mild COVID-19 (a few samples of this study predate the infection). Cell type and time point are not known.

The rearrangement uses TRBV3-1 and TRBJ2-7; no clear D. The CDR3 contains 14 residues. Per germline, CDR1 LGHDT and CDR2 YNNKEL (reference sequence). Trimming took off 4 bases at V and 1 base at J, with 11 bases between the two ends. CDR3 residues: CASSPTATSYEQYF. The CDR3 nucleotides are TGTGCCAGCAGCCCGACGGCAACATCCTACGAGCAGTACTTC.

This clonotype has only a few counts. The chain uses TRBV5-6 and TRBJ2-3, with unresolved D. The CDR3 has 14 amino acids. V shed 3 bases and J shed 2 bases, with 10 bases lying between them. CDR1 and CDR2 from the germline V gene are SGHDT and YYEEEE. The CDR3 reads CASSSVTTTDTQYF. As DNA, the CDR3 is TGTGCCAGCAGCTCTGTGACAACCACAGATACGCAGTATTTT. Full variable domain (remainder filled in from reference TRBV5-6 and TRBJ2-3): DAGVTQSPTHLIKTRGQQVTLRCSPKSGHDTVSWYQQALGQGPQFIFQYYEEEERQRGNFPDRFSGHQFPNYSSELNVNALLLGDSALYLCASSSVTTTDTQYFGPGTRLTVL.

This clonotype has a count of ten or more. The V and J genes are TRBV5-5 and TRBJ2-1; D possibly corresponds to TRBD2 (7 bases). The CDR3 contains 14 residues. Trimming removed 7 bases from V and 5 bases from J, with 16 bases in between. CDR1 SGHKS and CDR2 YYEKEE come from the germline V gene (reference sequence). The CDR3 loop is CASGGGLVDNEQFF. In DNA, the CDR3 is TGTGCCAGCGGGGGGGGGCTAGTTGACAATGAGCAGTTCTTC.

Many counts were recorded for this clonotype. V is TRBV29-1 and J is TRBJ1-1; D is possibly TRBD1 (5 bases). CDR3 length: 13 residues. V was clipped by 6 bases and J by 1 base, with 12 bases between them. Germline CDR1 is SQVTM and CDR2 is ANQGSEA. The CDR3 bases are TGCAGCGTCGCTAGGCAGGGGAACACTGAAGCTTTCTTT. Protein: CSVARQGNTEAFF. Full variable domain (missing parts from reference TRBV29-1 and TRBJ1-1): SAVISQKPSRDICQRGTSLTIQCQVDSQVTMMFWYRQQPGQSLTLIATANQGSEATYESGFVIDKFPISRPNLTFSTLTVSNMSPEDSSIYLCSVARQGNTEAFFGQGTRLTVV.

CDR3 residues: CASSLSGTGANEKLFF. The CDR3 nucleotides read TGTGCCAGCAGCTTAAGCGGGACCGGCGCTAATGAAAAACTGTTTTTT. The chain joins TRBV7-8 to TRBJ1-4, with D possibly TRBD1 on 5 matching bases. The V gene lost 2 bases and the J gene lost 3 bases, with 13 bases spanning the gap. The CDR3 extends over 16 amino acids. CDR1 and CDR2 (germline): SGHVS, FQNEAQ.

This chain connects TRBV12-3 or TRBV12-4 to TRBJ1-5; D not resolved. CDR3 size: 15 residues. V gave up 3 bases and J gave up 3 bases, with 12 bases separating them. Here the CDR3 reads CASSFGGRTNQPQHF. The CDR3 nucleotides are TGTGCCAGCAGTTTTGGAGGGCGGACCAATCAGCCCCAGCATTTT.

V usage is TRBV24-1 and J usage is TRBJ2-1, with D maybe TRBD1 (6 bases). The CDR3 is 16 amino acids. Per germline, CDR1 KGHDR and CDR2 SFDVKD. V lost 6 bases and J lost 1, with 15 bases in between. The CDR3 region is CATSPGNRASYNEQFF. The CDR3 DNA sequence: TGTGCCACCAGTCCCGGGAACAGGGCTTCCTACAATGAGCAGTTCTTC.

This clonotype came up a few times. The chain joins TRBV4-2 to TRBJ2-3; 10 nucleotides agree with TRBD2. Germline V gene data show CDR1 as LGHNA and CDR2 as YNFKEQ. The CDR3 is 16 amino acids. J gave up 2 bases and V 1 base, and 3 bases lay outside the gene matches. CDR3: CASSQGTSGFTDTQYF. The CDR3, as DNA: TGTGCCAGCAGCCAAGGGACTAGCGGTTTCACAGATACGCAGTATTTT.

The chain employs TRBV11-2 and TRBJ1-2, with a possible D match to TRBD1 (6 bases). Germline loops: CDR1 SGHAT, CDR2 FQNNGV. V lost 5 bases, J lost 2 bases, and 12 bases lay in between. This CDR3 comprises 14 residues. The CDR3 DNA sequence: TGTGCCAGCAGCCCAGGGGCGCTGAACTATGGCTACACCTTC. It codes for CASSPGALNYGYTF.

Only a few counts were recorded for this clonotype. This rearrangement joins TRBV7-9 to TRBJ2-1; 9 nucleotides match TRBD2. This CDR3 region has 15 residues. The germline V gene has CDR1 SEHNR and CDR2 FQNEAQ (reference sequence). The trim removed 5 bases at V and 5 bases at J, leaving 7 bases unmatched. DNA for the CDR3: TGTGCCAGCAGCCGACGAGGCGGGGGGGACAATGAGCAGTTCTTC. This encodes CASSRRGGGDNEQFF. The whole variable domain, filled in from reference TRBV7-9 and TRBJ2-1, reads DTGVSQNPRHKITKRGQNVTFRCDPISEHNRLYWYRQTLGQGPEFLTYFQNEAQLEKSRLLSDRFSAERPKGSFSTLEIQRTEQGDSAMYLCASSRRGGGDNEQFFGPGTRLTVL.

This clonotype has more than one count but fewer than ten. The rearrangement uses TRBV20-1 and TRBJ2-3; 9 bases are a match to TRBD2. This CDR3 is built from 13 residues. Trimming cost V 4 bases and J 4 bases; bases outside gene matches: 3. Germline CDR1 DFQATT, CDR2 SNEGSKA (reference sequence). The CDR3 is CSAKAGGADTQYF. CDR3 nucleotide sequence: TGCAGTGCTAAAGCGGGGGGCGCAGATACGCAGTATTTT.

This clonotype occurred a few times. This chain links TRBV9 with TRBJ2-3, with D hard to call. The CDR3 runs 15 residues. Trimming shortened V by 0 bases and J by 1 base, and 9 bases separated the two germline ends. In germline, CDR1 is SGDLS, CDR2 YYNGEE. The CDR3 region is CASSVARSRTDTQYF. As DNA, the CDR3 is TGTGCCAGCAGCGTAGCCAGGAGCCGCACAGATACGCAGTATTTT. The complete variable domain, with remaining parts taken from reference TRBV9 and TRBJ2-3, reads DSGVTQTPKHLITATGQRVTLRCSPRSGDLSVYWYQQSLDQGLQFLIQYYNGEERAKGNILERFSAQQFPDLHSELNLSSLELGDSALYFCASSVARSRTDTQYFGPGTRLTVL.

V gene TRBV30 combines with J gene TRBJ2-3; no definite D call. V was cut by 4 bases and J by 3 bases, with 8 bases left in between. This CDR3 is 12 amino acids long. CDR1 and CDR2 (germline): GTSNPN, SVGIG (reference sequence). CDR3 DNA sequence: TGTGCCTGGACCCCCTCGACAGATACGCAGTATTTT. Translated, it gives CAWTPSTDTQYF.

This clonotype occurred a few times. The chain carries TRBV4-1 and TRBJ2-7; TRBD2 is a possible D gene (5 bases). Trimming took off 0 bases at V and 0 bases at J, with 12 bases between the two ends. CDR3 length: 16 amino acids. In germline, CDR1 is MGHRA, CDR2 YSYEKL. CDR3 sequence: CASSQDPGVPSYEQYF. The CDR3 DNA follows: TGCGCCAGCAGCCAAGATCCCGGGGTGCCCTCCTACGAGCAGTACTTC.

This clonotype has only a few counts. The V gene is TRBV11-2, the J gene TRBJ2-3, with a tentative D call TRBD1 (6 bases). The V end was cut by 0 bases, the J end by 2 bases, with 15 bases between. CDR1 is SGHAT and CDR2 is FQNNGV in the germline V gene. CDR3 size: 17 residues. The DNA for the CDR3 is TGTGCCAGCAGCTTAGATGATTGGGGGCTTGTCACAGATACGCAGTATTTT. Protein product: CASSLDDWGLVTDTQYF.

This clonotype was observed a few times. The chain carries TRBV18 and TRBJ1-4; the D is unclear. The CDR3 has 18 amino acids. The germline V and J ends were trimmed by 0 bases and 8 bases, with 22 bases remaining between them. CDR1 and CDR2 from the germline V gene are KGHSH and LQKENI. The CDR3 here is CASSPPNVAAVGYEKLFF. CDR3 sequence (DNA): TGTGCCAGCTCACCACCGAACGTCGCGGCAGTCGGTTACGAAAAACTGTTTTTT.

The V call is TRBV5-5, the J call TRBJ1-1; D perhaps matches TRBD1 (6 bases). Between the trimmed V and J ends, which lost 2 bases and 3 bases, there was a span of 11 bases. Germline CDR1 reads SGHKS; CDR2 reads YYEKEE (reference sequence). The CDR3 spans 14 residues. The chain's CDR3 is CASSLQGLDTEAFF. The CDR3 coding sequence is TGTGCCAGCAGCTTACAGGGACTTGACACTGAAGCTTTCTTT.

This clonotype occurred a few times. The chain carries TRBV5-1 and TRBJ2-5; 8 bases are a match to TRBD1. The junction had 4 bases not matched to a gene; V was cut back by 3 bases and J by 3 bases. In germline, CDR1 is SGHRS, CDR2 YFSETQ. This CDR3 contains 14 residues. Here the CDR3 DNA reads TGCGCCAGCAGCTACGGACAGGGAAAAGAGACCCAGTACTTC. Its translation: CASSYGQGKETQYF.

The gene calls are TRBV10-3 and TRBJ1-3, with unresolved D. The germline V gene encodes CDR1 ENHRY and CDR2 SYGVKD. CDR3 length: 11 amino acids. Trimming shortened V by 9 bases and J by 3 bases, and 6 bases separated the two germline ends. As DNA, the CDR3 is TGTGCCATTTCGGATGGAAACACCATATATTTT. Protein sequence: CAISDGNTIYF.

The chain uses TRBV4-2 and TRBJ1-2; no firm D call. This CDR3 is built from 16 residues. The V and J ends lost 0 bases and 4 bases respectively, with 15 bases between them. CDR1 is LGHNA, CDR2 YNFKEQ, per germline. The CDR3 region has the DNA TGTGCCAGCAGCCAAGATAGTCAGGACTACTTCTATGGCTACACCTTC. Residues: CASSQDSQDYFYGYTF.

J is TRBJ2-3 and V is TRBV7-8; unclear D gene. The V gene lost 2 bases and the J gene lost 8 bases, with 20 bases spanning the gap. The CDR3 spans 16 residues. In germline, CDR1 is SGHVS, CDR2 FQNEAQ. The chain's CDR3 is CASSLSAVLGSGTQYF. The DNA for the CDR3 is TGTGCCAGCAGCTTAAGTGCCGTACTGGGATCGGGTACGCAGTATTTT. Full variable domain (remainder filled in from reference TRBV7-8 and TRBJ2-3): GAGVSQSPRYKVAKRGQDVALRCDPISGHVSLFWYQQALGQGPEFLTYFQNEAQLDKSGLPSDRFFAERPEGSVSTLKIQRTQQEDSAVYLCASSLSAVLGSGTQYFGPGTRLTVL.

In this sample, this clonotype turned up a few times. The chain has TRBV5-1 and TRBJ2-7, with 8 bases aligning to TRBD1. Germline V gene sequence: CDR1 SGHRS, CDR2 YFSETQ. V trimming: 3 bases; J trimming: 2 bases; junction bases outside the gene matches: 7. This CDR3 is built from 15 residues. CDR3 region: CASSYPDREAYEQYF. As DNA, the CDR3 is TGCGCCAGCAGCTACCCGGACAGGGAGGCCTACGAGCAGTACTTC.

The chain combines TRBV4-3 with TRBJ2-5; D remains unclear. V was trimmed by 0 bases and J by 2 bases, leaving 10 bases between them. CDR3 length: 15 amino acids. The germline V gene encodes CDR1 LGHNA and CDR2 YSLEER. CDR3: CASSQESRWQETQYF. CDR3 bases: TGCGCCAGCAGCCAAGAATCCAGGTGGCAAGAGACCCAGTACTTC.

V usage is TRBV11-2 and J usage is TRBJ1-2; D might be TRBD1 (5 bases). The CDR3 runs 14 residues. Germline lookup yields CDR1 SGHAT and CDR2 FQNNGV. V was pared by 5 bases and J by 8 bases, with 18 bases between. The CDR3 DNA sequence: TGTGCCAGCAGCACCGGGACGATGTCGGGGGGCTACACCTTC. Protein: CASSTGTMSGGYTF. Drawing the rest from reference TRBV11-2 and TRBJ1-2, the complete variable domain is EAGVAQSPRYKIIEKRQSVAFWCNPISGHATLYWYQQILGQGPKLLIQFQNNGVVDDSQLPKDRFSAERLKGVDSTLKIQPAKLEDSAVYLCASSTGTMSGGYTFGSGTRLTVV.

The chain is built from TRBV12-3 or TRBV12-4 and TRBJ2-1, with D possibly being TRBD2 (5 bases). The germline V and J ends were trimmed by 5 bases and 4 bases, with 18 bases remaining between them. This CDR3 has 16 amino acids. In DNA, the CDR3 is TGTGCCAGCAGTCCCCCTAGCAGCGGTCCTTACAATGAGCAGTTCTTC. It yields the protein CASSPPSSGPYNEQFF.

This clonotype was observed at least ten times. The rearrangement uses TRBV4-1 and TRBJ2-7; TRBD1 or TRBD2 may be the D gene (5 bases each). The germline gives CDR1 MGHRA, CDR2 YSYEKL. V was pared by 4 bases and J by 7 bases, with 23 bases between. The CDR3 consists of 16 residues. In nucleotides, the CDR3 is TGCGCCAGCAGCCGGGGACCGCCGGGGAGCTCCTTGGAGCAGTACTTC. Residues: CASSRGPPGSSLEQYF.

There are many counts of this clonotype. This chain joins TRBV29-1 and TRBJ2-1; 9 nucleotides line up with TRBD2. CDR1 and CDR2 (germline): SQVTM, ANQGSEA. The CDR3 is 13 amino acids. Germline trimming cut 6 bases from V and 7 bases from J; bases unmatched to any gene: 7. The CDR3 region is CSVSSGTRNEQFF. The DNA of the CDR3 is TGCAGCGTCTCTAGCGGGACGAGGAATGAGCAGTTCTTC.

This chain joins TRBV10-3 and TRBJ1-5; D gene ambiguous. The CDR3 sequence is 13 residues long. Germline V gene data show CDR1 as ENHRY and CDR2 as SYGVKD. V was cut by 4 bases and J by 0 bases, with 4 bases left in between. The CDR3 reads CAISADSNQPQHF. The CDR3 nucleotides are TGTGCCATCAGTGCGGATAGCAATCAGCCCCAGCATTTT.

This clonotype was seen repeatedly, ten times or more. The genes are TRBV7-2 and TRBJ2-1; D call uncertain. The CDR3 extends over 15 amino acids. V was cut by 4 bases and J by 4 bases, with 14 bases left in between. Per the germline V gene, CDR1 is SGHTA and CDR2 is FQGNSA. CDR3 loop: CASSSSTMDYNEQFF. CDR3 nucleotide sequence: TGTGCCAGCAGCTCCTCGACGATGGATTACAATGAGCAGTTCTTC.